A single sample gave rise to the 15 T cell receptor beta chains below, sequenced in a study of blood T cell repertoires in COVID-19. Generated by immunoSEQ multiplex PCR, the TCRdb table keeps only in-frame clones and is missing some. This table has under 500,000 clones, about 90% appearing once. The material sequenced was PBMCs or T cells enriched from blood (not recorded which). The receptor set was obtained from a woman between 18 and 29 years old with acute COVID-19.

J is TRBJ1-2 and V is TRBV4-3; TRBD1 matches 7 bases. The CDR3 length is 15 residues. V dropped 4 bases and J dropped 5; count of bases not matched to a gene: 10. Germline V gene lookup returns CDR1 LGHNA and CDR2 YSLEER. The CDR3 DNA reads as TGCGCCAGCAGCCTACGACGAACAGGGGAGTATGGCTACACCTTC. Its translation: CASSLRRTGEYGYTF.

The J gene is TRBJ2-7, the V gene TRBV7-9; 9 bases fit TRBD1. CDR1 is SEHNR and CDR2 is FQNEAQ in the germline V gene (reference sequence). This CDR3 contains 12 residues. Here the CDR3 reads CVTGTGRYEQYF. The CDR3 DNA sequence: TGTGTCACCGGGACAGGGAGATACGAGCAGTACTTC.

This sequence joins TRBV9 and TRBJ2-1, with TRBD2 identical over 8 bases. CDR3 length: 16 residues. J lost 6 bases, V lost 4 bases, and 12 bases had no gene match. The V gene's germline CDR1 is SGDLS and CDR2 YYNGEE. CDR3 coding DNA: TGTGCCAGCAGCCCCCGAGGCAGCGGGAGATTCAATGAGCAGTTCTTC. Protein sequence: CASSPRGSGRFNEQFF.

V and J are TRBV7-7 and TRBJ2-3, with 8 bases aligning to TRBD2. Germline CDR1 SSHAT, CDR2 FNYEAQ (reference sequence). CDR3 length equals 16 residues. The CDR3 region has the DNA TGTGCTCCCTCGGGGGGGCGGCCCCGTTACACAGATACGCAGTATTTT. Protein sequence: CAPSGGRPRYTDTQYF.

This chain joins TRBV20-1 and TRBJ2-5; D not certain. The CDR3 sequence is 11 residues long. Germline CDR1 is DFQATT and CDR2 is SNEGSKA (reference sequence). Trimming pared 2 bases from V and 4 bases from J, leaving 5 bases between. CDR3 bases: TGCAGTGCTAGAAGCCGAGAGACCCAGTACTTC. Protein product: CSARSRETQYF.

The chain employs TRBV7-9 and TRBJ1-6, with D uncertain. V lost 1 base to trimming and J lost 7 bases, with 11 bases between them. The CDR3 sequence is 15 residues long. The germline V gene encodes CDR1 SEHNR and CDR2 FQNEAQ (reference sequence). CDR3: CASSLVAALNSPLHF. DNA for the CDR3: TGTGCCAGCAGCTTAGTAGCGGCTTTAAATTCACCCCTCCACTTT.

The V and J genes are TRBV27 and TRBJ2-1, with D perhaps matching TRBD2 (5 bases). Germline CDR1 is MNHEY and CDR2 is SMNVEV (reference sequence). This CDR3 comprises 15 residues. V lost 3 bases to trimming and J lost 9 bases, with 18 bases between them. The CDR3 nucleotides are TGTGCCAGCAGTTTCAGATCCGGGAATTCCGGTGAGCAGTTCTTC. As protein: CASSFRSGNSGEQFF.

In its sample, this clone was seen many times. The V and J genes are TRBV30 and TRBJ1-1; D gene ambiguous. Germline V gene lookup returns CDR1 GTSNPN and CDR2 SVGIG (reference sequence). V gave up 2 bases and J gave up 2 bases, with 12 bases separating them. This CDR3 region has 14 residues. The CDR3 DNA reads as TGTGCCTGGAGTTCGATGCGAGTCAACACTGAAGCTTTCTTT. Translation: CAWSSMRVNTEAFF.

This clone was detected a few times. The CDR3 DNA reads TGTGCCAGCAGTTTTGAGGGCAGGAGGTTTTTT. Translated: CASSFEGRRFF. The gene calls are TRBV28 and TRBJ1-4; D remains unclear. The V end was cut by 3 bases, the J end by 16 bases, with 12 bases between. From germline, CDR1 is MDHEN and CDR2 SYDVKM. CDR3 length: 11 amino acids.

This sequence joins TRBV5-6 and TRBJ1-4; TRBD1 is a possible D gene (6 bases). The germline V and J ends were trimmed by 0 bases and 0 bases, with 6 bases remaining between them. The germline CDR1 and CDR2 sequences are SGHDT and YYEEEE. This CDR3 has 15 residues. Written as DNA, the CDR3 is TGTGCCAGCAGCTTGGGGGGGCCAACTAATGAAAAACTGTTTTTT. Amino acid sequence: CASSLGGPTNEKLFF.

A few counts support this clone. The gene calls are TRBV20-1 and TRBJ2-4; possible D gene TRBD1, 5 bases. V lost 3 bases to trimming and J lost 2 bases, with 14 bases between them. Germline V gene data show CDR1 as DFQATT and CDR2 as SNEGSKA (reference sequence). The CDR3 sequence is 15 residues long. This CDR3 reads CSASNSGKTKNIQYF. DNA of the CDR3: TGCAGTGCTAGTAACTCAGGGAAAACCAAAAACATTCAGTACTTC.

The V call is TRBV29-1, the J call TRBJ2-3, with D uncertain. V was shortened by 2 bases and J by 7 bases, with 7 bases between the two germline ends. CDR1 is SQVTM and CDR2 is ANQGSEA in the germline V gene. The length of the CDR3 is 11 residues. CDR3 DNA sequence: TGCAGCGTTGAATCATCTAATACGCAGTATTTT. The encoded protein is CSVESSNTQYF.

The chain is built from TRBV12-5 and TRBJ1-1; tentative D call: TRBD1 (6 bases). Germline V gene sequence: CDR1 LGHNT, CDR2 FRNRAP. The V end was cut by 5 bases, the J end by 1 base, with 11 bases between. The CDR3 has 14 amino acids. The CDR3 here is CASGASTGNTEAFF. As DNA, the CDR3 is TGTGCTAGTGGTGCCTCGACAGGGAACACTGAAGCTTTCTTT. Drawing the rest from reference TRBV12-5 and TRBJ1-1, the complete variable domain is DARVTQTPRHKVTEMGQEVTMRCQPILGHNTVFWYRQTMMQGLELLAYFRNRAPLDDSGMPKDRFSAEMPDATLATLKIQPSEPRDSAVYFCASGASTGNTEAFFGQGTRLTVV.

This sequence joins TRBV6-1 and TRBJ1-1, with 7 nucleotides matching TRBD1. V lost 2 bases and J lost 10; bases outside the gene matches: 10. Germline CDR1 reads MNHNS; CDR2 reads SASEGT. The CDR3 length is 14 residues. Written as DNA, the CDR3 is TGTGCCAGCAGTGAATATCAGGGGGGTTCTTCAGCTTTCTTT. This encodes CASSEYQGGSSAFF.

The V gene is TRBV18, the J gene TRBJ2-3; 9 nucleotides match TRBD1. Germline trimming cut 7 bases from V and 0 bases from J; bases unmatched to any gene: 17. Per the germline V gene, CDR1 is KGHSH and CDR2 is LQKENI. The CDR3 has 19 amino acids. Written as DNA, the CDR3 is TGTGCCAGCTGTTGCGTGAGGACAGGGGACTTCAGGAGCACAGATACGCAGTATTTT. As protein: CASCCVRTGDFRSTDTQYF.